The 27 T cell receptor beta chains given below trace back to one sample, sequenced in a study of T cells after yellow fever vaccination. From the 5' RACE reads, TCRdb called clonotypes with MiXCR, one entry per CDR3 protein. The sample shows fewer than 500,000 distinct CDR3 sequences, roughly a sixth of them seen only once. Sample: PBMCs, taken before the yellow fever booster vaccination. The receptors stem from a man aged 18 to 29 who received the YFV17D yellow fever vaccine.

This clonotype was detected only a few times. The rearrangement joins TRBV6-1 to TRBJ2-4; unclear D gene. The CDR3 extends over 15 amino acids. In germline, CDR1 is MNHNS, CDR2 SASEGT. Trimming cost V 2 bases and J 6 bases, with 14 bases left between them. The CDR3 DNA reads TGTGCCAGCAGTGAAAGATGGGTGCCAGGAAACATTCAGTACTTC. It specifies CASSERWVPGNIQYF.

This clonotype was counted a few times. The rearrangement joins TRBV6-2 or TRBV6-3 to TRBJ2-7; either TRBD1 or TRBD2 may supply D (5 bases each). Between the trimmed V and J ends, which lost 5 bases and 13 bases, there was a span of 18 bases. The CDR3 sequence is 12 residues long. The V gene's germline CDR1 is MNHEY and CDR2 SVGEGT. The CDR3 region is CASSRDQSRYYF. CDR3 bases: TGTGCCAGCAGTAGGGACCAGAGTCGCTACTACTTC.

This chain links TRBV20-1 with TRBJ2-4; 10 nucleotides agree with TRBD1. Germline V gives CDR1 DFQATT, CDR2 SNEGSKA (reference sequence). J gave up 7 bases and V 6 bases, and 9 bases lay outside the gene matches. The CDR3 runs 14 residues. The CDR3 DNA is TGCAGTGCCCGAGGGACAGGGGACAGGAACATTCAGTACTTC. It encodes CSARGTGDRNIQYF.

The CDR3 protein is CASSWSGQGEVGYEQYF. CDR3 DNA sequence: TGTGCCAGTAGCTGGTCGGGCCAGGGCGAAGTCGGCTACGAGCAGTACTTC. This chain connects TRBV19 to TRBJ2-7; possibly TRBD1 for D (5 bases). The V end lost 6 bases, the J end lost 3 bases, and 24 bases lay between the germline ends. The germline V gene encodes CDR1 LNHDA and CDR2 SQIVND (reference sequence). The CDR3 length is 17 residues. Based on the CDR3 plus reference TRBV19 and TRBJ2-7, the full variable domain is DGGITQSPKYLFRKEGQNVTLSCEQNLNHDAMYWYRQDPGQGLRLIYYSQIVNDFQKGDIAEGYSVSREKKESFPLTVTSAQKNPTAFYLCASSWSGQGEVGYEQYFGPGTRLTVT.

Written as DNA, the CDR3 is TGCGCCAGCAGTGAGCCCGACGGACTAGCGGGGTGGGAGACCCAGTACTTC. Protein sequence: CASSEPDGLAGWETQYF. This chain joins TRBV10-2 and TRBJ2-5; 12 nucleotides line up with TRBD2. The junction had 9 bases not matched to a gene; V was cut back by 2 bases and J by 5 bases. The CDR3 is 17 residues long. Germline-derived CDR1 and CDR2 are WSHSY and SAAADI.

This clonotype has a handful of counts. V is TRBV7-9 and J is TRBJ2-7; D uncertain. V was trimmed by 1 base and J by 2 bases, leaving 9 bases between them. Per the germline V gene, CDR1 is SEHNR and CDR2 is FQNEAQ (reference sequence). This CDR3 has 14 amino acids. CDR3 in DNA: TGTGCCAGCAGCTTAGTGGGCTTCGCCTACGAGCAGTACGTC. Translating it yields CASSLVGFAYEQYV.

This clonotype was seen many times. A much bigger clone sits one base away, suggesting this may be a read error. V and J are TRBV7-2 and TRBJ2-1, with 13 bases lining up with TRBD2. The CDR3 runs to 15 residues. J lost 4 bases, V lost 6 bases, and 3 bases had no gene match. Germline V CDR1 and CDR2: SGHTA, FQGNSA. The CDR3 region is CASRQTSGGYNEQFF. Here the CDR3 DNA reads TGTGCCAGCAGACAGACTAGCGGGGGGTACAATGAGCAGTTCTTC.

Only a few counts were recorded for this clonotype. The rearrangement links TRBV7-2 to TRBJ1-5, with D perhaps matching TRBD1 (6 bases). Germline CDR1 and CDR2: SGHTA and FQGNSA. The CDR3 contains 15 residues. Trimming left V 4 bases short and J 4 bases short, with 14 bases between. The CDR3 reads CASSSGTRENQPQHF. DNA for the CDR3: TGTGCCAGCAGCTCCGGGACAAGGGAGAATCAGCCCCAGCATTTT. Variable domain in full (rest from reference TRBV7-2 and TRBJ1-5): GAGVSQSPSNKVTEKGKDVELRCDPISGHTALYWYRQSLGQGLEFLIYFQGNSAPDKSGLPSDRFSAERTGGSVSTLTIQRTQQEDSAVYLCASSSGTRENQPQHFGDGTRLSIL.

This sequence joins TRBV6-6 and TRBJ2-7; TRBD2 aligns across 9 bases. The CDR3 loop spans 17 amino acids. Germline-derived CDR1 and CDR2 are MNHNY and SVGAGI (reference sequence). V shed 2 bases, J shed 0 bases, and the junction held 8 bases outside the gene matches. The CDR3 nucleotides are TGTGCCAGCAGTTACGGGCCTAGCGGGGCTAACTCCTACGAGCAGTACTTC. Amino acids: CASSYGPSGANSYEQYF.

This clonotype was seen a few times. The chain is built from TRBV6-2 or TRBV6-3 and TRBJ2-2; 9 nucleotides agree with TRBD1. CDR1 MNHEY and CDR2 SVGEGT come from the germline V gene. The CDR3 is 14 residues long. J lost 4 bases, V lost 5 bases, and 2 bases had no gene match. The CDR3 bases are TGTGCCAGCAGTCTGACAGGGGGCACCGGGGAGCTGTTTTTT. Translating it yields CASSLTGGTGELFF.

DNA of the CDR3: TGCGCCAGCAGTGATTCGGGACAGTACGAGCAGTACGTC. It codes for CASSDSGQYEQYV. The gene calls are TRBV10-2 and TRBJ2-7; TRBD1 matches at 7 bases. The junction had 3 bases not matched to a gene; V was cut back by 3 bases and J by 4 bases. Germline-derived CDR1 and CDR2 are WSHSY and SAAADI. This CDR3 has 13 residues.

The chain has TRBV15 and TRBJ2-7, with D possibly matching TRBD2 (6 bases). V dropped 5 bases and J dropped 3 bases, with 11 bases sitting between them. The germline CDR1 and CDR2 sequences are LNHNV and YYDKDF (reference sequence). This CDR3 region has 13 residues. The CDR3 here is CATSRAGSYEQYF. CDR3 bases: TGTGCCACCAGCCGGGCGGGAAGCTACGAGCAGTACTTC.

This clonotype was counted between two and nine times. The junction departs from the called germline gene at one end, perhaps through a read error. The chain links TRBV4-1 to TRBJ2-3; no clear D. CDR3 length: 12 residues. Germline V gene lookup returns CDR1 MGHRA and CDR2 YSYEKL. CDR3 protein: CASSKDTDTQYF. In DNA form, the CDR3 reads TGCGCCAGCAGCAAAGACACGGATACGCAGTATTTT.

V usage is TRBV5-1 and J usage is TRBJ2-1, with 10 bases aligning to TRBD1. V dropped 5 bases and J dropped 1; count of bases not matched to a gene: 3. This CDR3 is built from 15 residues. Germline CDR1 is SGHRS and CDR2 is YFSETQ. The CDR3 DNA follows: TGCGCCAGCAGAGGGACAGGGGCTTCCTACAATGAGCAGTTCTTC. Its protein is CASRGTGASYNEQFF. Supplemented by reference TRBV5-1 and TRBJ2-1, the full variable domain reads KAGVTQTPRYLIKTRGQQVTLSCSPISGHRSVSWYQQTPGQGLQFLFEYFSETQRNKGNFPGRFSGRQFSNSRSEMNVSTLELGDSALYLCASRGTGASYNEQFFGPGTRLTVL.

This clonotype was seen a single time. Relative to the germline gene, one junction end is altered; a read error may explain this. The chain uses TRBV6-1 and TRBJ1-3, with 8 bases matching TRBD1. The CDR3 is 15 residues long. The germline V gene encodes CDR1 MNHNS and CDR2 SASEGT. The chain's CDR3 is CASSVTGTGYYTISF. The CDR3 DNA reads TGTGCCAGCAGCGTTACCGGGACAGGCTATTACACCATATCTTTT.

The sample holds a few counts of this clonotype. The junction departs from germline at one end; a sequencing error may be responsible. The rearrangement joins TRBV7-9 to TRBJ2-3; 10 bases map to TRBD2. CDR1 SEHNR and CDR2 FQNEAQ come from the germline V gene (reference sequence). CDR3 length: 13 amino acids. This CDR3 is CASSTSGGARPFF. The CDR3 DNA sequence: TGTGCCAGCAGCACCAGCGGGGGGGCCCGCCCCTTTTTT.

This clonotype occurred a few times. The genes are TRBV7-2 and TRBJ2-2; D may be TRBD1 or TRBD2 (6 bases each). Germline CDR1 and CDR2: SGHTA and FQGNSA. This CDR3 is 14 amino acids long. The V end was cut by 3 bases, the J end by 7 bases, with 12 bases between. In nucleotides, the CDR3 is TGTGCCAGCAGCTTTGGGGGGCCGGGCGGGGAGCTGTTTTTT. Translated, it gives CASSFGGPGGELFF.

The rearrangement joins TRBV6-5 to TRBJ2-7, with D possibly TRBD2 on 6 matching bases. CDR3 length: 15 amino acids. Germline CDR1 and CDR2: MNHEY and SVGAGI. V was shortened by 6 bases and J by 4 bases, with 19 bases between the two germline ends. In DNA form, the CDR3 reads TGTGCCAGCAGAGAGTCAATAGCGGCCGCTTACGAGCAGTACGTC. This codes for CASRESIAAAYEQYV.

This clonotype was detected a few times. As DNA, the CDR3 is TGTGCCAGCAGCTTACAGGCGACTAGCTCTTCGCTCGAGCAGTACTTC. Its protein product is CASSLQATSSSLEQYF. This chain links TRBV7-2 with TRBJ2-7; TRBD2 matches at 7 bases. The ends lost 2 bases at V and 6 bases at J; junction bases unmatched: 13. The CDR3 covers 16 residues. Per the germline V gene, CDR1 is SGHTA and CDR2 is FQGNSA.

The V call is TRBV18, the J call TRBJ2-4; TRBD2 is a possible D gene (6 bases). V gave up 8 bases and J gave up 2 bases, with 16 bases separating them. The germline CDR1 and CDR2 sequences are KGHSH and LQKENI. The CDR3 loop spans 15 amino acids. The CDR3 DNA is TGTGCCAGCCTGGAGTCCGGGGGACCCAAAAACATTCAGTACTTC. Its protein is CASLESGGPKNIQYF.

The rearrangement joins TRBV20-1 to TRBJ2-5, with D perhaps matching TRBD1 or TRBD2 (6 bases each). CDR3 length: 12 amino acids. V gave up 3 bases and J gave up 5 bases, with 10 bases separating them. Germline CDR1 and CDR2: DFQATT and SNEGSKA (reference sequence). The CDR3 is CSARGGGETQYF. The CDR3 coding sequence is TGCAGTGCTAGGGGGGGCGGGGAGACCCAGTACTTC.

This clonotype was recorded a few times. The chain links TRBV15 to TRBJ2-1; D may be TRBD1 or TRBD2 (6 bases each). Looked up from germline, CDR1 is LNHNV and CDR2 is YYDKDF (reference sequence). V was shortened by 3 bases and J by 0 bases, with 12 bases between the two germline ends. The length of the CDR3 is 16 residues. The CDR3 sequence: CATSRITGASYNEQFF. The CDR3, as DNA: TGTGCCACCAGCAGGATTACGGGGGCCTCCTACAATGAGCAGTTCTTC.

The gene calls are TRBV28 and TRBJ1-5; D unclear. Deletions cut 3 bases from V and 6 bases from J, with 12 bases between. This CDR3 is built from 14 residues. Germline V gene data show CDR1 as MDHEN and CDR2 as SYDVKM. CDR3 region: CASSFRAFAQPQHF. The CDR3 region has the DNA TGTGCCAGCAGTTTCCGGGCTTTTGCTCAGCCCCAGCATTTT.

This clonotype was seen a few times. This chain uses TRBV6-6 with TRBJ2-6; TRBD2 is a possible D gene (6 bases). The V gene lost 6 bases and the J gene lost 2 bases, with 20 bases spanning the gap. This CDR3 contains 18 residues. Germline lookup yields CDR1 MNHNY and CDR2 SVGAGI (reference sequence). The DNA of the CDR3 is TGTGCCAGCAGAACCGCCAGTTTTTCGGGGGCTGGGGCCAACGTCCTGACTTTC. The encoded protein is CASRTASFSGAGANVLTF.

This clonotype was recorded a few times. V gene TRBV7-9 combines with J gene TRBJ2-5; weak D call: TRBD1 (7 bases). The CDR3 has 18 amino acids. CDR1 and CDR2 (germline): SEHNR, FQNEAQ (reference sequence). The germline V and J ends were trimmed by 4 bases and 5 bases, with 26 bases remaining between them. The CDR3 reads CASSSRQGRPNREETQYF. The CDR3 nucleotides are TGTGCCAGCAGCTCCCGACAGGGCAGGCCGAACCGGGAGGAGACCCAGTACTTC.

A few counts support this clonotype. The CDR3 nucleotides are TGTGCCAGCAGCCGCCGGGGGGCTGGGGAGCAGTACGTC. Its translation: CASSRRGAGEQYV. The chain recombines TRBV5-5 with TRBJ2-7, with D possibly being TRBD2 (7 bases). Germline V gene lookup returns CDR1 SGHKS and CDR2 YYEKEE (reference sequence). Trimming shortened V by 4 bases and J by 7 bases, and 15 bases separated the two germline ends. The CDR3 length is 13 residues.

The chain joins TRBV4-1 to TRBJ2-2, with D perhaps matching TRBD2 (5 bases). V was shortened by 4 bases and J by 4 bases, with 10 bases between the two germline ends. This CDR3 has 14 residues. CDR1 and CDR2 (germline): MGHRA, YSYEKL. This chain's CDR3 is CASSRGLGTGELFF. In DNA form, the CDR3 reads TGCGCCAGCAGCCGCGGGCTCGGCACCGGGGAGCTGTTTTTT.